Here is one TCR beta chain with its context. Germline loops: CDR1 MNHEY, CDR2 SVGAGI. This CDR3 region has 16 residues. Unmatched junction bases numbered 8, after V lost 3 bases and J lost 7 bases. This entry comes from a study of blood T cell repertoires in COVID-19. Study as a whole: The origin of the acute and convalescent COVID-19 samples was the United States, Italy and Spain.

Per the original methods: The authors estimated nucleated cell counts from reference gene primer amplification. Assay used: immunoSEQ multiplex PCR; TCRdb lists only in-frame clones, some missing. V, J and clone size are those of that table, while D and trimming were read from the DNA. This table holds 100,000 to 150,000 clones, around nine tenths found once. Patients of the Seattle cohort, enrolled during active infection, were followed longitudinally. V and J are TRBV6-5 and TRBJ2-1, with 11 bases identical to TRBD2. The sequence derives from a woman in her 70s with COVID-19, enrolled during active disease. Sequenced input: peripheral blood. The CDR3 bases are TGTGCCAGCAGTTATCGGCTAGCGGGGGGAAAAAATGAGCAGTTCTTC. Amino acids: CASSYRLAGGKNEQFF.